This entry features one TCR beta chain sequence. Assay: immunoSEQ multiplex PCR; the TCRdb copy retains only in-frame clones and omits some. The sample has 300,000 to 350,000 clones, 90% seen once. Participant-reported clinical history was the basis for cohort assignment. The study recruited exposed participants who had met a COVID-19 case within 2 weeks before entry. The data derive from a study of blood T cell repertoires in COVID-19. Study summary: T cells, B-cell-depleted T cells, or PBMCs provided the cDNA or gDNA that served as material.

The CDR3 covers 15 residues. CDR1 is LNHDA and CDR2 is SQIVND in the germline V gene (reference sequence). The V gene end was trimmed by 5 bases and the J gene end by 2 bases; junction bases not matched to a gene: 7. The clonotype was recovered from a woman aged 30 to 39 who had been exposed to COVID-19. Sequenced: PBMCs or T cells enriched from blood (not recorded which). The chain combines TRBV19 with TRBJ2-7; 9 positions match TRBD1. The CDR3 nucleotides are TGTGCCAGTAGTGAGAGGGGACAGGGCACCTACGAGCAGTACTTC. It translates to CASSERGQGTYEQYF.